The present entry profiles one T cell receptor (beta chain) with its context. Its target is unknown. V lost 0 bases, J lost 5 bases, and 12 bases stayed unmatched. Germline CDR1 SGHAT, CDR2 FQNNGV. The CDR3 extends over 17 amino acids. This record belongs to a study of glioma-infiltrating T cells after dendritic cell vaccination. The immunoSEQ assay amplified TCRB CDR3 from up to roughly 2 ug DNA. TCRdb's table, derived via immunoSEQ multiplex PCR, lists solely in-frame clones and lacks some. The sample includes around 83,000 clones, around 84% of them seen just once. Time point of the sample: after dendritic cell vaccination, including at tumor progression/relapse. Selection required adequate fresh-frozen tumor tissue plus more than two years' survival data. Findings and caveats of the study: Survival was not directly related to TCR clonality in these patients.

J is TRBJ2-7 and V is TRBV11-2; 8 nucleotides align to TRBD1. The receptor was isolated from a human donor with glioblastoma. The material sequenced was blood, taken after dendritic cell vaccination. The CDR3 coding sequence is TGTGCCAGCAGCTTAGATTCTTTAGGACAGGGAACCCACGAGCAGTACTTC. This translates into CASSLDSLGQGTHEQYF.